The 10 T cell receptor beta chains below were found in one sample sequenced in a study of Ad26.COV2.S vaccination and SARS-CoV-2 variants. This table comes from immunoSEQ multiplex PCR, and its TCRdb copy is limited to in-frame clones, with some not included. This sample yields 510,000 or so clones, of which about 83% are seen a single time; 13% belongs to the top ten. Treatment reported: some 19 received Ad26.COV2.S at low or high dose, single or two shots; several received placebo; per-sample allocation not given. Sampling was performed 63 days after the first vaccine or placebo injection. The sequencing used peripheral blood, collected in a trial of Ad26.COV2.S vaccine versus placebo. These receptors all stem from a person aged 18-60 years who received the Ad26.COV2.S COVID-19 vaccine or a placebo.

Of note for this clone: Its ends do not fully match the called genes, so a read error is possible. This sequence joins TRBV7-6 and TRBJ2-5; D possibly corresponds to TRBD2 (7 bases). Germline loops: CDR1 SGHVS, CDR2 FNYEAQ. CDR3 size: 16 residues. The CDR3: CASSLGGGAHHETQYF. CDR3 DNA: TGTGCCAGCAGCTTGGGGGGGGGCGCACACCACGAGACCCAGTACTTC.

The chain uses TRBV28 and TRBJ1-2; 8 bases align to TRBD1. The junction had 4 bases not matched to a gene; V was cut back by 3 bases and J by 7 bases. The CDR3 is 13 residues long. Germline V gene sequence: CDR1 MDHEN, CDR2 SYDVKM. This CDR3 reads CASSLGRGLGYTF. CDR3 nucleotide sequence: TGTGCCAGCAGTTTGGGCAGGGGGCTTGGCTACACCTTC.

J is TRBJ1-6 and V is TRBV7-2; 7 bases are shared with TRBD1. Trimming removed 4 bases from V and 8 bases from J; junction bases left unmatched: 2. The CDR3 is made up of 13 amino acids. Germline loops: CDR1 SGHTA, CDR2 FQGNSA. CDR3 nucleotides: TGTGCCAGCAGCTGGCAGGGGGATTCACCCCTCCACTTT. Amino acids: CASSWQGDSPLHF.

This chain joins TRBV19 and TRBJ1-1, with a tentative D call TRBD1 (6 bases). This CDR3 is built from 14 residues. Germline V CDR1 and CDR2: LNHDA, SQIVND (reference sequence). Trimming removed 7 bases from V and 4 bases from J, with 16 bases in between. The CDR3 region is CASTTRGYATEAFF. In DNA, the CDR3 is TGTGCCAGTACTACCAGGGGTTACGCCACTGAAGCTTTCTTT.

The chain combines TRBV6-5 with TRBJ2-1; the match to TRBD2 covers 9 bases. After removal of 6 bases from V and 2 bases from J, the junction contained 2 bases not matched to a gene. This CDR3 region has 14 residues. Germline loops: CDR1 MNHEY, CDR2 SVGAGI. CDR3 in DNA: TGTGCCAGCAGACCTAGCGGGACCTACAATGAGCAGTTCTTC. Its protein product is CASRPSGTYNEQFF.

The chain couples TRBV2 to TRBJ1-1; weak D call: TRBD1 (5 bases). The CDR3 is 13 residues long. Trimming removed 5 bases at V and 1 base at J, with 8 bases between. Per the germline V gene, CDR1 is SNHLY and CDR2 is FYNNEI. The CDR3 region is CASSYDRNTEAFF. CDR3 DNA: TGTGCCAGCAGTTATGACAGGAACACTGAAGCTTTCTTT.

In this sample, this clone turned up a few times. CDR3 DNA sequence: TGTGCCAGCAGTCCTGGGACAGGGACCGGGGAGCTGTTTTTT. Its protein is CASSPGTGTGELFF. The chain is built from TRBV27 and TRBJ2-2, with 9 bases aligning to TRBD1. Germline CDR1 reads MNHEY; CDR2 reads SMNVEV (reference sequence). With 5 bases clipped from V and 5 bases from J, the junction kept 3 bases outside the gene matches. CDR3 length: 14 residues.

The rearrangement uses TRBV19 and TRBJ1-5, with D uncertain. Trimming shortened V by 3 bases and J by 2 bases, and 17 bases separated the two germline ends. CDR1 is LNHDA and CDR2 is SQIVND in the germline V gene (reference sequence). This CDR3 spans 17 amino acids. In DNA form, the CDR3 reads TGTGCCAGTAGTATCGTCTTGGGGAGTGGGGGCAATCAGCCCCAGCATTTT. This gives the protein CASSIVLGSGGNQPQHF.

The V gene is TRBV18, the J gene TRBJ1-2; D is unresolved. The CDR3 is 15 amino acids. Per the germline V gene, CDR1 is KGHSH and CDR2 is LQKENI. Trimming removed 4 bases from V and 4 bases from J, with 16 bases in between. CDR3 amino acids: CASSLWTDRSYGYTF. CDR3 DNA: TGTGCCAGCTCACTATGGACGGACCGCTCCTATGGCTACACCTTC.

The chain recombines TRBV3-1 (or the pseudogene TRBV3-2) with TRBJ2-1; 10 bases agree with TRBD2. The germline CDR1 and CDR2 sequences are LGHDT and YNNKEL (reference sequence). The CDR3 length is 16 residues. V lost 6 bases, J lost 5 bases, and 10 bases stayed unmatched. CDR3 residues: CASRRIAGGQNNEQFF. In DNA, the CDR3 is TGTGCCAGCAGGAGGATAGCGGGAGGCCAGAACAATGAGCAGTTCTTC.